This T cell receptor beta chain appears in the sequencing data of a study of identical twins. This clonotype was detected many times. The antigen remains unidentified. Findings and limits, study-wide: Monozygotic twins shared more out-of-frame TCR alpha than recombination models predicted.

This CDR3 is built from 16 residues. From germline, CDR1 is SGHTA and CDR2 FQGNSA. J gave up 9 bases and V 5 bases, and 11 bases lay outside the gene matches. TCRdb itself ran the 5' RACE reads through MiXCR, one entry per CDR3 protein. The sample lists hundreds of thousands of distinct CDR3 sequences, roughly 8.6% occurring once. These data were also filed under a second study, of yellow fever vaccine responses in identical twins.

The sample was memory (CD45RO+) T cells sorted from blood. The rearrangement uses TRBV7-2 and TRBJ2-2, with 11 bases fitting TRBD2. The sequence came from a woman under 30 in good health. As DNA, the CDR3 is TGTGCCAGCAGCCAGAAAATAGCGGGGGGGCCCCGGGAGCTGTTTTTT. This encodes CASSQKIAGGPRELFF.